The 12 T cell receptor beta chains given below trace back to one sample, sequenced in a study of glioma-infiltrating T cells after dendritic cell vaccination. Produced via immunoSEQ multiplex PCR; TCRdb's table is partial and in-frame only. The sample contains tens of thousands of clones, roughly 82% of which appear only once. The source was blood, collected before dendritic cell vaccination. The receptors here all came from a human donor with glioblastoma.

The chain has TRBV25-1 and TRBJ1-2; 7 positions agree with TRBD1. Germline V gene lookup returns CDR1 MGHDK and CDR2 SYGVNS. The CDR3 has 12 residues. The junction had 2 bases not matched to a gene; V was cut back by 8 bases and J by 2 bases. CDR3 residues: CASSGQNYGYTF. CDR3 nucleotides: TGTGCCAGCTCGGGACAGAACTATGGCTACACCTTC.

The genes are TRBV5-1 and TRBJ2-2; TRBD1 might be the D (6 bases). Per germline, CDR1 SGHRS and CDR2 YFSETQ. V was shortened by 2 bases and J by 2 bases, with 13 bases between the two germline ends. The CDR3 spans 16 residues. The CDR3 region is CASSLTGTTNTGELFF. As DNA, the CDR3 is TGCGCCAGCAGCTTAACCGGGACAACCAACACCGGGGAGCTGTTTTTT.

The rearrangement uses TRBV5-1 and TRBJ1-1, with 11 bases lining up with TRBD1. J lost 6 bases, V lost 0 bases, and 4 bases had no gene match. Germline V lookup: CDR1 SGHRS, CDR2 YFSETQ. This CDR3 is 15 amino acids long. The CDR3 sequence is CASSLGDRGFAEAFF. CDR3 sequence (DNA): TGCGCCAGCAGCTTGGGGGACAGGGGGTTCGCTGAAGCTTTCTTT. The full variable domain, in which reference TRBV5-1 and TRBJ1-1 provide the parts outside the CDR3, is KAGVTQTPRYLIKTRGQQVTLSCSPISGHRSVSWYQQTPGQGLQFLFEYFSETQRNKGNFPGRFSGRQFSNSRSEMNVSTLELGDSALYLCASSLGDRGFAEAFFGQGTRLTVV.

This clone was found once. This rearrangement joins TRBV5-4 to TRBJ2-5; D might be TRBD2 (6 bases). This CDR3 spans 15 amino acids. Germline V lookup: CDR1 SGHNT, CDR2 YYREEE (reference sequence). V was shortened by 4 bases and J by 2 bases, with 15 bases between the two germline ends. The CDR3 spells CASSTARDSQETQYF. The DNA for the CDR3 is TGTGCCAGCAGCACGGCGCGGGACTCTCAAGAGACCCAGTACTTC.

V gene TRBV29-1 combines with J gene TRBJ1-1; a weak D match, TRBD1 (6 bases). Trimming took 4 bases from V and 0 from J, leaving 9 bases between them. The CDR3 is 13 residues long. Looked up from germline, CDR1 is SQVTM and CDR2 is ANQGSEA. The CDR3 is CSVAGVVNTEAFF. The CDR3 bases are TGCAGCGTTGCAGGGGTGGTGAACACTGAAGCTTTCTTT.

This clone turned up a few times. Here the CDR3 DNA reads TGTGCCAGCAGCTTGGCTGGAGGGGGGGGGAATAACTATGGCTACACCTTC. As protein: CASSLAGGGGNNYGYTF. The chain links TRBV7-2 to TRBJ1-2; a weak D match, TRBD1 (6 bases). Germline CDR1 reads SGHTA; CDR2 reads FQGNSA. V shed 3 bases and J shed 1 base, with 18 bases lying between them. The CDR3 has 17 amino acids.

The chain couples TRBV5-1 to TRBJ1-5; D not resolved. Germline V gene sequence: CDR1 SGHRS, CDR2 YFSETQ. The V end lost 4 bases, the J end lost 10 bases, and 21 bases lay between the germline ends. The CDR3 consists of 15 residues. CDR3: CASSREGGNEQPQHF. CDR3 DNA: TGCGCCAGCAGCCGTGAGGGAGGGAACGAGCAACCCCAGCATTTT.

The count of this clone is one. This chain connects TRBV7-9 to TRBJ1-5; no reliable D call. V lost 5 bases and J lost 6, with 20 bases in between. CDR1 is SEHNR and CDR2 is FQNEAQ in the germline V gene (reference sequence). This CDR3 contains 16 residues. The CDR3 DNA sequence: TGTGCCAGCAGCCACGCGGACTCTCCCCTCTTTCAGCCCCAGCATTTT. It codes for CASSHADSPLFQPQHF.

This clone was found a few times. The V gene is TRBV29-1, the J gene TRBJ2-3; possibly TRBD1 for D (5 bases). The CDR3 loop spans 14 amino acids. Germline lookup yields CDR1 SQVTM and CDR2 ANQGSEA. Trimming removed 3 bases at V and 3 bases at J, with 13 bases between. The CDR3 DNA follows: TGCAGCGTTGATAACCCCCAGGGTACAGATACGCAGTATTTT. It specifies CSVDNPQGTDTQYF.

The rearrangement joins TRBV19 to TRBJ1-5; possible D gene TRBD1, 5 bases. Per germline, CDR1 LNHDA and CDR2 SQIVND (reference sequence). This CDR3 contains 14 residues. The ends were cut back, 5 bases at V and 5 bases at J, with 13 bases in the middle. The DNA of the CDR3 is TGTGCCAGTAGTTACGTGGGGGGGGATCAGCCCCAGCATTTT. The encoded protein is CASSYVGGDQPQHF.

The gene calls are TRBV11-3 and TRBJ1-1, with D possibly TRBD1 on 5 matching bases. The germline V gene encodes CDR1 SGHNT and CDR2 YENEEA. V was trimmed by 5 bases and J by 1 base, leaving 8 bases between them. The length of the CDR3 is 13 residues. CDR3 coding DNA: TGTGCCAGCAGCCAGGGTGAGAACACTGAAGCTTTCTTT. This gives the protein CASSQGENTEAFF.

The genes are TRBV7-2 and TRBJ1-2, with D tentatively TRBD1 (6 bases). Between the trimmed V and J ends, which lost 5 bases and 4 bases, there was a span of 11 bases. The CDR3 is 13 residues long. Germline loops: CDR1 SGHTA, CDR2 FQGNSA. CDR3 DNA: TGTGCCAGCAGCGAGGGACACATCTATGGCTACACCTTC. It is translated as CASSEGHIYGYTF.